The clone carrying this T cell receptor beta chain was detected only a few times. The target antigen is unknown. This sample is part of a study of T-cell memory formation after mild COVID-19. Turning to the study itself: There were largely donor-specific TCR clusters. Study findings and constraints: CD4+ contracting clones lay mainly in CM and EM, CD8+ ones in EMRA.

This CDR3 region has 12 residues. The V gene end was trimmed by 10 bases and the J gene end by 14 bases; junction bases not matched to a gene: 8. Germline CDR1 is ENHRY and CDR2 is SYGVKD. cDNA libraries for TCR alpha and TCR beta, carrying sample barcodes and UMIs, came from 5'RACE with constant-segment primers. MiXCR was run by TCRdb on the 5' RACE reads, yielding one entry per CDR3 protein. The sample contains around 310,000 distinct CDR3 sequences, about a sixth of which appear only once. Sequencing used PBMCs or a T cell subset sorted from them (not recorded which). J is TRBJ2-1 and V is TRBV10-3, with 13 bases identical to TRBD2. This clonotype originated in a man between 18 and 29 years old who had mild COVID-19 (a few samples of this study predate the infection). Cell type and time point are not known. CDR3 coding DNA: TGTGCCACCCGGACTAGCGGGGGACATGAGTTCTTC. This sequence encodes CATRTSGGHEFF.